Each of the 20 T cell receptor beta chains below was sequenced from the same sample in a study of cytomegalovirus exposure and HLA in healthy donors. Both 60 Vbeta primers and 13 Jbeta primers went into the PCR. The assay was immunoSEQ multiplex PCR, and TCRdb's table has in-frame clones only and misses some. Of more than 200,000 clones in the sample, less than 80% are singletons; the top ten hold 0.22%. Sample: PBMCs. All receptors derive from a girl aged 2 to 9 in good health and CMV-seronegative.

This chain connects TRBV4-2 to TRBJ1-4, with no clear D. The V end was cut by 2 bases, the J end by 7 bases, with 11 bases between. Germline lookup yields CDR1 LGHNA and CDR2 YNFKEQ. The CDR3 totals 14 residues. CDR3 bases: TGTGCCAGCAGCCAACCGCCAGGCCTTGAAAAACTGTTTTTT. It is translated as CASSQPPGLEKLFF.

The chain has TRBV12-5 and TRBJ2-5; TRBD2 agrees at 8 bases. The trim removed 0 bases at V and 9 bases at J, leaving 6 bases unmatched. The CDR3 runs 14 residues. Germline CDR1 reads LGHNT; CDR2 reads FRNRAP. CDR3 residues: CASGLVPSGSSQYF. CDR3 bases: TGTGCTAGTGGTTTGGTACCCAGCGGGAGTTCCCAGTACTTC.

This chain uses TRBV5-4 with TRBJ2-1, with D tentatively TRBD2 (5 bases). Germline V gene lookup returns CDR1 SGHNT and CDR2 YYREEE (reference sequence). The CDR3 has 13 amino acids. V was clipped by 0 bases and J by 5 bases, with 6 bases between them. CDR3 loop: CASSLVANNEQFF. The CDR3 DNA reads TGTGCCAGCAGCTTGGTAGCGAACAATGAGCAGTTCTTC.

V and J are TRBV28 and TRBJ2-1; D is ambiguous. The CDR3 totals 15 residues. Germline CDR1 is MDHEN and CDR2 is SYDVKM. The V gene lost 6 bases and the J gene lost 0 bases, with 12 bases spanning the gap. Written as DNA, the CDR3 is TGTGCCAGCAGCAACTCACGTAGCTCCTACAATGAGCAGTTCTTC. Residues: CASSNSRSSYNEQFF.

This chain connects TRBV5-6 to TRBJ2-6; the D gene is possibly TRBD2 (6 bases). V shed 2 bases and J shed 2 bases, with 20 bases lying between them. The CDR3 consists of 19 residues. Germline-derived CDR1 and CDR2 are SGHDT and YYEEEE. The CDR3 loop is CASSLDWDSKKPGANVLTF. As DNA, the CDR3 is TGTGCCAGCAGCTTAGATTGGGACTCTAAAAAGCCTGGGGCCAACGTCCTGACTTTC.

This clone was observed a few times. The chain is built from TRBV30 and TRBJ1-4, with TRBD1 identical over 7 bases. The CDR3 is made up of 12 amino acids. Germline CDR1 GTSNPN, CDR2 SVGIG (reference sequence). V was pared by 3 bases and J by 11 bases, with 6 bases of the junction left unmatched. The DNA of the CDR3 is TGTGCCTGGAGCTTACAGGGGAATAAACTGTTTTTT. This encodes CAWSLQGNKLFF.

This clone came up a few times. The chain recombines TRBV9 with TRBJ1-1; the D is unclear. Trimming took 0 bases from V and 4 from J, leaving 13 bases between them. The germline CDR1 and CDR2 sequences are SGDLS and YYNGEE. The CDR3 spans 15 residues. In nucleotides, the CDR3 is TGTGCCAGCAGCGTAGCGAAGGAGGTTGGCACTGAAGCTTTCTTT. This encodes CASSVAKEVGTEAFF.

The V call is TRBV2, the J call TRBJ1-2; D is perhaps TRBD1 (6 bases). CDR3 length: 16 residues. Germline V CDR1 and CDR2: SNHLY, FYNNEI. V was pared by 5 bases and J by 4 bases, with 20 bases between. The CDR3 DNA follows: TGTGCCAGCAGTTACCAACAGGGAGGGTTGGGCTATGGCTACACCTTC. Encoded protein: CASSYQQGGLGYGYTF.

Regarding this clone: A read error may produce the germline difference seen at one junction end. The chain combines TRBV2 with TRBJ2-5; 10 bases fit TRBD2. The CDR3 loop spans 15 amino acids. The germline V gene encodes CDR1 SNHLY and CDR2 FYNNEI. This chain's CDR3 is CASSDGTSEQEAQYF. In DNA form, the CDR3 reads TGTGCCAGCAGTGACGGGACTAGCGAGCAAGAGGCCCAGTACTTC. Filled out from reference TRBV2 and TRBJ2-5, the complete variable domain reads EPEVTQTPSHQVTQMGQEVILRCVPISNHLYFYWYRQILGQKVEFLVSFYNNEISEKSEIFDDQFSVERPDGSNFTLKIRSTKLEDSAMYFCASSDGTSEQEAQYFGPGTRLLVL.

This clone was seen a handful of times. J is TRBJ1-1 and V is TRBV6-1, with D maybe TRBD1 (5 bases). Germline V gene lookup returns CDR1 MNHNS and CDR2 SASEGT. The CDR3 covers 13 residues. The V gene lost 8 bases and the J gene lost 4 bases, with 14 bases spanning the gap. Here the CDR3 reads CASVRQTITEAFF. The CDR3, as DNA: TGTGCCAGCGTGCGACAGACGATCACTGAAGCTTTCTTT.

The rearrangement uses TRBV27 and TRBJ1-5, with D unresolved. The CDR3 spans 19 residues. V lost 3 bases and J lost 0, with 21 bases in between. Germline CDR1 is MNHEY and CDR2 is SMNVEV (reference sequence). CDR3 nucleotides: TGTGCCAGCAGTTTTGAGCGGCAGGATAGCGCCTATAGCAATCAGCCCCAGCATTTT. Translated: CASSFERQDSAYSNQPQHF.

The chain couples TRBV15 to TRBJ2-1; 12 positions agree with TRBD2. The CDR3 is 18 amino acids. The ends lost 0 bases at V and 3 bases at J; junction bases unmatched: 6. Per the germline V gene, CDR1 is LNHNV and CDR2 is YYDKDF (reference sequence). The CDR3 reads CATSRELAGGFIYNEQFF. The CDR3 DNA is TGTGCCACCAGCAGAGAACTAGCGGGAGGCTTTATCTACAATGAGCAGTTCTTC.

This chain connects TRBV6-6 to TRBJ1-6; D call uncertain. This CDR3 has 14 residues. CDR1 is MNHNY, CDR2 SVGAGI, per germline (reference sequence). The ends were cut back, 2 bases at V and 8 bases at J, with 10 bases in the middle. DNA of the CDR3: TGTGCCAGCAGTTACGGGCAGCCCTATTCACCCCTCCACTTT. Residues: CASSYGQPYSPLHF.

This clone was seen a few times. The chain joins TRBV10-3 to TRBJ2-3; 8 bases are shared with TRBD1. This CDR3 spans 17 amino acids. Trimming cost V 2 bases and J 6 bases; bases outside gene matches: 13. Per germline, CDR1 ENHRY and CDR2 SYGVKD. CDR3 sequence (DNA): TGTGCCATCAGTGAGCCCCAGCCCAGGGGGCTTAGGGATACGCAGTATTTT. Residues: CAISEPQPRGLRDTQYF.

The DNA of the CDR3 is TGCGCCAGCAGTGAGTTGGAGGGCAACCCACCAAACACCGGGGAGCTGTTTTTT. Encoded protein: CASSELEGNPPNTGELFF. V gene TRBV10-1 combines with J gene TRBJ2-2, with D perhaps matching TRBD2 (6 bases). Deletions cut 1 base from V and 2 bases from J, with 17 bases between. The CDR3 is 18 residues long. Germline V gives CDR1 WNHNN, CDR2 SYGVQD (reference sequence).

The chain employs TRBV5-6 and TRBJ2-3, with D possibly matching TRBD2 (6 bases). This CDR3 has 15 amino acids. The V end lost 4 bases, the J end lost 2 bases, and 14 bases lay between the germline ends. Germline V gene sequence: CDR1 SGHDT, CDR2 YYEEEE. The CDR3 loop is CASSVVGGNTDTQYF. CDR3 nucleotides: TGTGCCAGCAGCGTCGTCGGGGGAAACACAGATACGCAGTATTTT.

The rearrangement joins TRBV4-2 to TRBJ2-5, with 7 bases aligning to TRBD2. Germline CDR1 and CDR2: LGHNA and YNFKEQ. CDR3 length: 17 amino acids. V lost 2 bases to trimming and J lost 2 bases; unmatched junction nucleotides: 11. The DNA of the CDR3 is TGTGCCAGCAGCCAATTGATGCGGGGAGGGCGGCAAGAGACCCAGTACTTC. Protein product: CASSQLMRGGRQETQYF.

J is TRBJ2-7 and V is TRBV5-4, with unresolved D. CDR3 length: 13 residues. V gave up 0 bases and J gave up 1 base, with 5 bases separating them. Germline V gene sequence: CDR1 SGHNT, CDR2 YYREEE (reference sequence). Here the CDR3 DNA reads TGTGCCAGCAGCTTGGAATCGTCCTACGAGCAGTACTTC. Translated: CASSLESSYEQYF. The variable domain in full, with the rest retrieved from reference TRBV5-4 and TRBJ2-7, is ETGVTQSPTHLIKTRGQQVTLRCSSQSGHNTVSWYQQALGQGPQFIFQYYREEENGRGNFPPRFSGLQFPNYSSELNVNALELDDSALYLCASSLESSYEQYFGPGTRLTVT.

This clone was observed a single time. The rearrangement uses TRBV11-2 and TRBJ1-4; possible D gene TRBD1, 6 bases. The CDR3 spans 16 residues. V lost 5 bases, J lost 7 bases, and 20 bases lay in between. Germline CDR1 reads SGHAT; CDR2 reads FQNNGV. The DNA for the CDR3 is TGTGCCAGCAGCCGCCGTGGTCGGGACAAAAGTGAAAAACTGTTTTTT. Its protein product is CASSRRGRDKSEKLFF. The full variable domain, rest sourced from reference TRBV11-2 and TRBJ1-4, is EAGVAQSPRYKIIEKRQSVAFWCNPISGHATLYWYQQILGQGPKLLIQFQNNGVVDDSQLPKDRFSAERLKGVDSTLKIQPAKLEDSAVYLCASSRRGRDKSEKLFFGSGTQLSVL.

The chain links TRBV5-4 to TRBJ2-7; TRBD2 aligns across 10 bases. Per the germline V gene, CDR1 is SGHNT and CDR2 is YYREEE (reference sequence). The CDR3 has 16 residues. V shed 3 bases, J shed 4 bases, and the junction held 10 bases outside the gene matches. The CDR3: CASSSRLAGPPYEQYF. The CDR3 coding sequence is TGTGCCAGCAGCTCACGACTAGCGGGCCCTCCATACGAGCAGTACTTC.